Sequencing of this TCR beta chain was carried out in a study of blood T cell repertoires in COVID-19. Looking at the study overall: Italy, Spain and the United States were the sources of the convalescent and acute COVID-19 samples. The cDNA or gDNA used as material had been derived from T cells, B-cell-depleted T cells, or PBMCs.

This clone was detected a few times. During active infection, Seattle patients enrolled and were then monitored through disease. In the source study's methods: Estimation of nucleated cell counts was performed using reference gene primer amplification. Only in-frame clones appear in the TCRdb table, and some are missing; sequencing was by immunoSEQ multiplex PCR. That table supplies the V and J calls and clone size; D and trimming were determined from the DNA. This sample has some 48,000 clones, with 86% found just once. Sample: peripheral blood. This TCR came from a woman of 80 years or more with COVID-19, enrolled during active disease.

CDR3 bases: TGCGCCAGCAGTTCCACAGGGGTGGGCAATCAGCCCCAGCATTTT. Its protein product is CASSSTGVGNQPQHF. V gene TRBV5-1 combines with J gene TRBJ1-5, with 7 bases aligning to TRBD1. The V gene end was trimmed by 5 bases and the J gene end by 2 bases; junction bases not matched to a gene: 7. The V gene's germline CDR1 is SGHRS and CDR2 YFSETQ. This CDR3 has 15 amino acids.